A single sample is the source of the 19 T cell receptor beta chains below, sequenced in a study of cytomegalovirus exposure and HLA in healthy donors. TCRdb's table, derived via immunoSEQ multiplex PCR, lists solely in-frame clones and lacks some. The table includes around 150,000 clones, approximately 90% detected once. Sequenced input: PBMCs. The receptors were gathered from a man aged 18 to 30 in good health and CMV-seronegative.

DNA of the CDR3: TGTGCCAGCAGTGGCGGGGGGCAAGATACGCAGTATTTT. Protein sequence: CASSGGGQDTQYF. The chain combines TRBV6-1 with TRBJ2-3, with TRBD2 matching 8 bases. This CDR3 has 13 amino acids. V lost 4 bases, J lost 5 bases, and 2 bases stayed unmatched. Germline assignment: CDR1 MNHNS and CDR2 SASEGT.

V usage is TRBV5-1 and J usage is TRBJ2-5; 9 bases line up with TRBD2. This CDR3 has 17 residues. The V gene's germline CDR1 is SGHRS and CDR2 YFSETQ. Trimming cost V 5 bases and J 4 bases; bases outside gene matches: 15. In nucleotides, the CDR3 is TGCGCCAGCAGAGGATGGCGGGGGGGCTCATCCGCAGAGACCCAGTACTTC. It is translated as CASRGWRGGSSAETQYF.

The chain couples TRBV5-6 to TRBJ1-2, with 9 bases that match TRBD1. J gave up 4 bases and V 3 bases, and 4 bases lay outside the gene matches. Germline CDR1 is SGHDT and CDR2 is YYEEEE. This CDR3 is built from 14 residues. CDR3 sequence reads: CASSWTGVSYGYTF. In DNA, the CDR3 is TGTGCCAGCAGCTGGACAGGGGTTTCCTATGGCTACACCTTC.

V and J are TRBV5-4 and TRBJ2-7; 7 bases are a match to TRBD1. V shed 4 bases and J 6 bases; nucleotides not matched to a gene: 10. This CDR3 has 14 residues. CDR1 and CDR2 (germline): SGHNT, YYREEE (reference sequence). The CDR3 is CASSARDRGSEQYF. In DNA, the CDR3 is TGTGCCAGCAGCGCCCGGGACAGAGGTTCCGAGCAGTACTTC.

The J gene is TRBJ2-4, the V gene TRBV7-9; D ambiguous. There are 15 residues in the CDR3. Germline V gives CDR1 SEHNR, CDR2 FQNEAQ (reference sequence). V lost 0 bases, J lost 8 bases, and 14 bases lay in between. The CDR3 DNA is TGTGCCAGCAGCTTAGCAACCATGTCAACGGACATTCAGTACTTC. Its translation is CASSLATMSTDIQYF.

The V and J genes are TRBV4-3 and TRBJ2-1; 8 nucleotides align to TRBD1. Germline V gene sequence: CDR1 LGHNA, CDR2 YSLEER. With V trimmed by 0 bases and J by 8 bases, 9 bases remained unmatched. There are 16 residues in the CDR3. CDR3 sequence: CASSQDFQGAWDEQFF. The CDR3 nucleotides read TGCGCCAGCAGCCAAGATTTCCAGGGGGCATGGGATGAGCAGTTCTTC.

The sample holds a few counts of this clone. The V gene is TRBV6-5, the J gene TRBJ2-7; 9 nucleotides agree with TRBD1. CDR1 and CDR2 from the germline V gene are MNHEY and SVGAGI. With 4 bases clipped from V and 0 bases from J, the junction kept 1 base outside the gene matches. CDR3 size: 14 residues. CDR3 DNA sequence: TGTGCCAGCAGTTGGGGACAGGGCTCCTACGAGCAGTACGTC. Its translation is CASSWGQGSYEQYV.

The rearrangement joins TRBV2 to TRBJ2-5, with D perhaps matching TRBD2 (5 bases). Trimming left V 11 bases short and J 2 bases short, with 9 bases between. Germline-derived CDR1 and CDR2 are SNHLY and FYNNEI. The CDR3 length is 11 residues. The CDR3 spells CACGLQETQYF. CDR3 nucleotide sequence: TGTGCCTGTGGACTTCAAGAGACCCAGTACTTC. The variable domain in full, with the rest retrieved from reference TRBV2 and TRBJ2-5, is EPEVTQTPSHQVTQMGQEVILRCVPISNHLYFYWYRQILGQKVEFLVSFYNNEISEKSEIFDDQFSVERPDGSNFTLKIRSTKLEDSAMYFCACGLQETQYFGPGTRLLVL.

The chain has TRBV4-1 and TRBJ1-4, with unresolved D. The CDR3 consists of 12 residues. Germline assignment: CDR1 MGHRA and CDR2 YSYEKL. With 1 base removed from V and 11 bases from J, the gap between germline ends came to 8 bases. The CDR3 bases are TGCGCCAGCAGCCAAGGCCGGGATAAACTGTTTTTT. Its protein is CASSQGRDKLFF.

This clone was seen more than once but under ten times. The chain combines TRBV7-2 with TRBJ2-3; 14 nucleotides match TRBD2. The CDR3 covers 15 residues. Germline V lookup: CDR1 SGHTA, CDR2 FQGNSA. V gave up 5 bases and J gave up 11 bases; unmatched junction bases: 9. The CDR3 DNA reads as TGTGCCAGCAGCCCACCGGGACTAGCGGGAGTAGGGCAGTATTTT. As protein: CASSPPGLAGVGQYF. Full variable domain (missing parts from reference TRBV7-2 and TRBJ2-3): GAGVSQSPSNKVTEKGKDVELRCDPISGHTALYWYRQSLGQGLEFLIYFQGNSAPDKSGLPSDRFSAERTGGSVSTLTIQRTQQEDSAVYLCASSPPGLAGVGQYFGPGTRLTVL.

In its sample, this clone was seen once. The chain carries TRBV5-1 and TRBJ1-5, with a tentative D call TRBD1 (6 bases). V lost 9 bases and J 0 bases, leaving 40 bases between the germline ends. In germline, CDR1 is SGHRS, CDR2 YFSETQ. The CDR3 consists of 23 residues. DNA for the CDR3: TGCGCCACCACAAACCCTTCCGGGACATCCCATTTTGTTGACTTATATAGCAATCAGCCCCAGCATTTT. Translated, it gives CATTNPSGTSHFVDLYSNQPQHF.

The DNA of the CDR3 is TGCGCCAGCAGCCAAGGAGGACAGGGATGGACTGAAGCTTTCTTT. It is translated as CASSQGGQGWTEAFF. The chain recombines TRBV4-1 with TRBJ1-1; 8 bases are shared with TRBD1. The CDR3 extends over 15 amino acids. Germline values: CDR1 MGHRA, CDR2 YSYEKL. After removal of 1 base from V and 5 bases from J, the junction contained 6 bases not matched to a gene.

The chain combines TRBV18 with TRBJ1-2, with TRBD1 identical over 8 bases. V was clipped by 5 bases and J by 6 bases; unmatched bases: 11. Germline CDR1 and CDR2: KGHSH and LQKENI. The CDR3 loop spans 15 amino acids. This CDR3 is CASSSKQGEIDGYTF. CDR3 coding DNA: TGTGCCAGCTCATCAAAACAGGGGGAAATAGATGGCTACACCTTC.

V usage is TRBV5-4 and J usage is TRBJ1-3, with D hard to call. CDR1 SGHNT and CDR2 YYREEE come from the germline V gene (reference sequence). V lost 2 bases and J lost 9, with 12 bases in between. The CDR3 totals 13 residues. The CDR3 region has the DNA TGTGCCAGCAGCTTCGTCGAGGTTGGCACCATATATTTT. Protein: CASSFVEVGTIYF.

DNA of the CDR3: TGCGCCAGCAGCCAAGATTGGGCTAGCGGGACCTACGAGCAGTACTTC. Residues: CASSQDWASGTYEQYF. V is TRBV4-3 and J is TRBJ2-7, with 9 bases lining up with TRBD2. In germline, CDR1 is LGHNA, CDR2 YSLEER. There are 16 residues in the CDR3. J lost 2 bases, V lost 0 bases, and 5 bases had no gene match.

The chain joins TRBV28 to TRBJ1-3; no definite D call. Trimming took off 5 bases at V and 7 bases at J, with 15 bases between the two ends. The germline V gene encodes CDR1 MDHEN and CDR2 SYDVKM. CDR3 size: 14 residues. CDR3 region: CASSAGGSQNTIYF. CDR3 DNA: TGTGCCAGCAGTGCGGGAGGGTCCCAGAACACCATATATTTT.

The rearrangement uses TRBV11-2 and TRBJ2-1, with 7 bases fitting TRBD2. The germline V gene encodes CDR1 SGHAT and CDR2 FQNNGV. Trimming removed 0 bases from V and 8 bases from J; junction bases left unmatched: 13. The CDR3 totals 17 residues. The CDR3 bases are TGTGCCAGCAGCTTAGATGCCCCAGCGGGACGTTTGGATGAGCAGTTCTTC. This translates into CASSLDAPAGRLDEQFF.

The chain combines TRBV14 with TRBJ2-1, with a weak D call TRBD2 (5 bases). CDR1 and CDR2 from the germline V gene are SGHDN and FVKESK. Trimming removed 6 bases at V and 2 bases at J, with 14 bases between. The CDR3 runs 15 residues. The CDR3 DNA follows: TGTGCCAGCAGTTACGCCGCCGGGGCCTACAATGAGCAGTTCTTC. The encoded protein is CASSYAAGAYNEQFF.

V gene TRBV6-6 combines with J gene TRBJ2-5; D gene ambiguous. CDR1 is MNHNY, CDR2 SVGAGI, per germline (reference sequence). The CDR3 totals 15 residues. Deletions cut 2 bases from V and 2 bases from J, with 12 bases between. CDR3 nucleotides: TGTGCCAGCAGTTACCTAACCTCTAAACAAGAGACCCAGTACTTC. Translating it yields CASSYLTSKQETQYF.